This entry features one TCR beta chain sequence. These data belong to a study of blood T cell repertoires in COVID-19. The overall study: Samples representing acute and convalescent COVID-19 were sourced from the United States, Italy and Spain. T cells, B-cell-depleted T cells, or PBMCs supplied cDNA or gDNA.

Per the study methods: Amplified reference gene primers provided the basis for estimating nucleated cell counts. The table came from immunoSEQ multiplex PCR; TCRdb's copy has only in-frame clones and leaves some out. Clone size and the V and J calls come from that table; the DNA yielded D and trimming. Of about 57,000 clones in the sample, 79% are singletons; the top ten hold about 32%. The V gene's germline CDR1 is MNHEY and CDR2 SMNVEV (reference sequence). V shed 2 bases and J shed 3 bases, with 7 bases lying between them. CDR3 size: 13 residues. The sample comprised peripheral blood. This chain uses TRBV27 with TRBJ1-1, with no clear D. This clonotype was sampled from a human donor in a cohort sampled during active COVID-19. The CDR3 spells CASSLIRDTEAFF. The CDR3 DNA reads TGTGCCAGCAGTTTAATACGGGACACTGAAGCTTTCTTT.